The clone carrying this T cell receptor (beta chain) was picked up a small number of times. Its target is not known. V was pared by 4 bases and J by 7 bases, with 9 bases of the junction left unmatched. The germline CDR1 and CDR2 sequences are MNHNY and SVGAGI (reference sequence). There are 15 residues in the CDR3. This sample stems from a study of cytomegalovirus exposure and HLA in healthy donors. On the study more broadly: Drawn from HLA-typed donors, around 85 million unique TCRs were held in an early data release. Findings and caveats of the study: In a later analysis, across HLA loci, associated TCR counts were highest for DRB1, lowest for HLA-C. The analysis excluded some indistinguishable V segments, including TRBV6-2 and TRBV6-3. It was reported in a later analysis that an Asian-associated ancestry cluster showed fewer N-insertions than the roughly 670-donor mean.

The PCR had 60 Vbeta and 13 Jbeta primers. Profiling relied on immunoSEQ multiplex PCR, and the TCRdb table lists in-frame clones only, not all of them. The data show 100,000 or so clones, with roughly 15% seen just once and more than 0.65% held by the top ten. The J gene is TRBJ1-5, the V gene TRBV6-6; 8 bases map to TRBD1. The sequenced material came from PBMCs. This receptor was taken from a female donor in good health and CMV-seronegative. The CDR3 DNA is TGTGCCAGCAGTTCAGGGTACAGGGGGGGGCAGCCCCAGCATTTT. Amino acids: CASSSGYRGGQPQHF.